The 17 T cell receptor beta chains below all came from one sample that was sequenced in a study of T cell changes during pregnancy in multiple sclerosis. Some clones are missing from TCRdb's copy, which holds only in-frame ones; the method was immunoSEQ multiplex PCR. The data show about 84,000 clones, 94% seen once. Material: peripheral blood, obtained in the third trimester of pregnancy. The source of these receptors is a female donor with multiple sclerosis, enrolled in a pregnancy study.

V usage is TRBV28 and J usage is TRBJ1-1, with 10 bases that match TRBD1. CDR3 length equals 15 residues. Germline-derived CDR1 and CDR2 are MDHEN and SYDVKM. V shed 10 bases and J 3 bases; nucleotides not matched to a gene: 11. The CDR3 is CATTTGGALDTEAFF. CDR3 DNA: TGTGCCACTACGACAGGGGGCGCCCTGGACACTGAAGCTTTCTTT.

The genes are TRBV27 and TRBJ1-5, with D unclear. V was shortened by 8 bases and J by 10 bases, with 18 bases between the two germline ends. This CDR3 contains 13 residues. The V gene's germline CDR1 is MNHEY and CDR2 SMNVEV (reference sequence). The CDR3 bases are TGTGCCAGCCGCCCTAACAGCCCCGCCCCCCAGCATTTT. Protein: CASRPNSPAPQHF.

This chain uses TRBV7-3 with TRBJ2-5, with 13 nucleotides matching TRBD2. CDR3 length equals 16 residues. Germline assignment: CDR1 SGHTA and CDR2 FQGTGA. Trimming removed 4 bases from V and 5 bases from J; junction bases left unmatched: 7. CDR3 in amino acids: CASSSGLAGVGETQYF. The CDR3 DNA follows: TGTGCCAGCAGCTCCGGACTAGCGGGGGTTGGGGAGACCCAGTACTTC.

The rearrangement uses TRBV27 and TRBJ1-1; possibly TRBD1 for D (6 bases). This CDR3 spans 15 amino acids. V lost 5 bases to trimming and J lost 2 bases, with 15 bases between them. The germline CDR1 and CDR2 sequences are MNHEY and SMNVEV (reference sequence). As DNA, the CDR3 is TGTGCCAGCAGTCCTCGACAGGTCGGCAACACTGAAGCTTTCTTT. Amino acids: CASSPRQVGNTEAFF.

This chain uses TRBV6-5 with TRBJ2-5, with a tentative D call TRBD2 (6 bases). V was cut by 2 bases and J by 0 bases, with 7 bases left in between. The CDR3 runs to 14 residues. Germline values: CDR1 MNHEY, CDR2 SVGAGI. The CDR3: CASSYGGNQETQYF. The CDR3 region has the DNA TGTGCCAGCAGTTACGGGGGGAACCAAGAGACCCAGTACTTC.

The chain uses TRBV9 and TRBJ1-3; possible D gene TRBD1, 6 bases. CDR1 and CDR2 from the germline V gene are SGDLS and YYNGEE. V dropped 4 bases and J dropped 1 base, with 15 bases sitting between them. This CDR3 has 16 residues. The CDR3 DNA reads TGTGCCAGCAGCACACAGATACAGGGTTCTGGAAACACCATATATTTT. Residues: CASSTQIQGSGNTIYF.

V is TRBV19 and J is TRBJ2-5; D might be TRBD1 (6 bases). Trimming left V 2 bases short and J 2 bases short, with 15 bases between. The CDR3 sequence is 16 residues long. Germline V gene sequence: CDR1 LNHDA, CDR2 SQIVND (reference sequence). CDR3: CASSISGWGQQETQYF. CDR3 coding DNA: TGTGCCAGTAGTATAAGCGGATGGGGGCAGCAAGAGACCCAGTACTTC.

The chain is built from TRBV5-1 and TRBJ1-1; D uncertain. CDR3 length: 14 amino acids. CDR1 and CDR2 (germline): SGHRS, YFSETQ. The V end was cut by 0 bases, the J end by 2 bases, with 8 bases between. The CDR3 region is CASSLDGVNTEAFF. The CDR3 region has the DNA TGCGCCAGCAGCTTGGACGGAGTTAACACTGAAGCTTTCTTT.

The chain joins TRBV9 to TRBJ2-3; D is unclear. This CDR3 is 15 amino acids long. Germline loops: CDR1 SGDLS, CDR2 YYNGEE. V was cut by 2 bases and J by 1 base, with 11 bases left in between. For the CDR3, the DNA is TGTGCCAGCAGCGTCTCCCTAACTCGCACAGATACGCAGTATTTT. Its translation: CASSVSLTRTDTQYF.

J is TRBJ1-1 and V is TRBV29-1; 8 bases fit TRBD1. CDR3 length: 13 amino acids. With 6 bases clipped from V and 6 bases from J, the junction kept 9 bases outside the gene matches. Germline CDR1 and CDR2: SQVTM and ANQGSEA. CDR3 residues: CSVTQGGSSEAFF. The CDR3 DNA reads TGCAGCGTCACACAGGGGGGGAGTTCTGAAGCTTTCTTT.

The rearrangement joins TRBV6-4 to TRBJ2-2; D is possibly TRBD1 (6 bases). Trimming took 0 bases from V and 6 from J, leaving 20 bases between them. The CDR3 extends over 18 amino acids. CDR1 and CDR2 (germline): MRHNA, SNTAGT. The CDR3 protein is CASSDSFPGQVRSGELFF. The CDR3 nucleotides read TGTGCCAGCAGTGACTCTTTTCCGGGACAAGTACGTTCCGGGGAGCTGTTTTTT.

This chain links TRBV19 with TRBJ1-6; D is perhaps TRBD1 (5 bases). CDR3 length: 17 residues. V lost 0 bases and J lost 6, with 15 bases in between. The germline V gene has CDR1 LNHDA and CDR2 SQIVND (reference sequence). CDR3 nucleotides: TGTGCCAGTAGTATAGATCGACCGGGACTGACTAATTCACCCCTCCACTTT. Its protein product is CASSIDRPGLTNSPLHF. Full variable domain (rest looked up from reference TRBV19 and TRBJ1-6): DGGITQSPKYLFRKEGQNVTLSCEQNLNHDAMYWYRQDPGQGLRLIYYSQIVNDFQKGDIAEGYSVSREKKESFPLTVTSAQKNPTAFYLCASSIDRPGLTNSPLHFGNGTRLTVT.

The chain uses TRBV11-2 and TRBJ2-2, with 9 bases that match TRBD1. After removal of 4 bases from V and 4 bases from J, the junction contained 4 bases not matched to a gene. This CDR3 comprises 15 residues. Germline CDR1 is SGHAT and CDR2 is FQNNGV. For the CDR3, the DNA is TGTGCCAGCAGCTCCACAGGGGGCACCACCGGGGAGCTGTTTTTT. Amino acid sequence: CASSSTGGTTGELFF. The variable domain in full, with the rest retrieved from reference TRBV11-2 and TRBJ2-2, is EAGVAQSPRYKIIEKRQSVAFWCNPISGHATLYWYQQILGQGPKLLIQFQNNGVVDDSQLPKDRFSAERLKGVDSTLKIQPAKLEDSAVYLCASSSTGGTTGELFFGEGSRLTVL.

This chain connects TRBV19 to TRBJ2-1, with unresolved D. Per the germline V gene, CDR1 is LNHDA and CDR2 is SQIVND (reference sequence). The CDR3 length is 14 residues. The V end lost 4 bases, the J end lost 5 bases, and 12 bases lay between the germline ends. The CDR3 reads CASSKRSVDNEQFF. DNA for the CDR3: TGTGCCAGTAGTAAGAGGTCTGTCGACAATGAGCAGTTCTTC. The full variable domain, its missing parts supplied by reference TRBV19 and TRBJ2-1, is DGGITQSPKYLFRKEGQNVTLSCEQNLNHDAMYWYRQDPGQGLRLIYYSQIVNDFQKGDIAEGYSVSREKKESFPLTVTSAQKNPTAFYLCASSKRSVDNEQFFGPGTRLTVL.

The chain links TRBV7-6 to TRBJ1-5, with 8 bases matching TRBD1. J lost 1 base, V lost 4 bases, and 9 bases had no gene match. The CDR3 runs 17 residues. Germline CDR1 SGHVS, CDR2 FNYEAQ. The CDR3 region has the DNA TGTGCCAGCAGCTCTGGCAGGGGGCTTGACAGCAATCAGCCCCAGCATTTT. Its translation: CASSSGRGLDSNQPQHF.

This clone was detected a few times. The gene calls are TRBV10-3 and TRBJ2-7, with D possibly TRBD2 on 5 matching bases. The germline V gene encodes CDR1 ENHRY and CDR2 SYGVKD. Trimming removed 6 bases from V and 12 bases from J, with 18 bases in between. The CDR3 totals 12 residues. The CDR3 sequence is CAIREPAGATYF. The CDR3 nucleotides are TGTGCCATCAGGGAGCCGGCGGGCGCCACGTACTTC.

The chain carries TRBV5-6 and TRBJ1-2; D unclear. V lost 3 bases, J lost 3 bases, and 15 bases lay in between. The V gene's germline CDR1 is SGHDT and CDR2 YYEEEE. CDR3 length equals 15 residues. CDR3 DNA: TGTGCCAGCAGCTCGTCGGGATCCCCTTACTATGGCTACACCTTC. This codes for CASSSSGSPYYGYTF.